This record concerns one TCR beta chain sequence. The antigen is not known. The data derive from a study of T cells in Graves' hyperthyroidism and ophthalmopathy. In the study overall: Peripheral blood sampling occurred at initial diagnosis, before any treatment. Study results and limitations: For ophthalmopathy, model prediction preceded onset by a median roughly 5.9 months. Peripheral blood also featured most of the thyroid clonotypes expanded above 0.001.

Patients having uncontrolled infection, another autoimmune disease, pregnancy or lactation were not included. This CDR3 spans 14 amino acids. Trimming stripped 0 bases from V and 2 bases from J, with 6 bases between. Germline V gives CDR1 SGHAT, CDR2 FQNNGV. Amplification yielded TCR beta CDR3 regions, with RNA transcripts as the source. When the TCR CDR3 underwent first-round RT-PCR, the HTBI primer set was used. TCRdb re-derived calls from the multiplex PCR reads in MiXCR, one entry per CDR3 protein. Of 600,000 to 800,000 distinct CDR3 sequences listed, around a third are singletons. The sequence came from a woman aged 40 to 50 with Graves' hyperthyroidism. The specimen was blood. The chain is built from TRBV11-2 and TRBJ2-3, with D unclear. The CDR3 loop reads CASSLESFTDTQYF. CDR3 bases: TGTGCCAGCAGCTTAGAATCTTTCACAGATACGCAGTATTTT.